Listed below are T cell receptor beta chains from one sample, sequenced in a study of cytomegalovirus exposure and HLA in healthy donors. Using immunoSEQ multiplex PCR, the repertoire was profiled, and TCRdb retains in-frame clones only, with some absent. The sample includes more than 150,000 clones, about 85% of them seen just once. The sequenced sample was PBMCs. The receptors originated from a man aged 45-65 years in good health and CMV-seronegative. Each CDR3 is given with its conserved first and last residue. Each record gives: clone size, V gene, D gene, J gene, CDR3 DNA, CDR3 protein. D genes are given only for firm matches. Size tells how often a clone was seen (once, few, many) or the class of an expanded clone, and some rows leave it out.

.	TRBV7-9	.	TRBJ1-5	TGTTCCAGCAGCTTAGAGGGGCAGCCCCAGCATTTT	CSSSLEGQPQHF
once	TRBV10-3	.	TRBJ2-7	TGTGCCATCAGTGAAGAAGGCCTCAGGGACGAGCAGTACTTC	CAISEEGLRDEQYF
.	TRBV23-1	TRBD1	TRBJ1-1	TGCGCCAGCAGTCAACGTAGACAGGGAGCTTTCTTT	CASSQRRQGAFF
.	TRBV6-1	TRBD2	TRBJ2-5	TGTGCCAGCTCCTTTAGCGGGGGGCAAGAGACCCAGTACTTC	CASSFSGGQETQYF
.	TRBV18	.	TRBJ1-1	TGTGCCAGCTCACCTCTGCAGGGGTCGGGTGAAGCTTTCTTT	CASSPLQGSGEAFF
once	TRBV5-6	.	TRBJ1-3	TGTGCCAGCAGCCCACAGGGCCTTGGGGACACCATATATTTT	CASSPQGLGDTIYF
medium-sized	TRBV6-5	.	TRBJ2-7	TGTGCCAGCAGTTACACGGGGTACGAGCAGTACTTC	CASSYTGYEQYF
once	TRBV9	.	TRBJ2-6	TGTGCCAGCAGCGTAGCTACGTCAGGGAATGGGGCCAACGTCCTGACTTTC	CASSVATSGNGANVLTF
.	TRBV2	.	TRBJ1-4	TGTGCCAGCAGTGGGATGCTCCAAGGGAGGGAAAAACTGTTTTTT	CASSGMLQGREKLFF
.	TRBV27	TRBD1	TRBJ2-7	TGTGCCAGCAGTTCCGAGACAGGGGGCAGGGAGCAGTACTTC	CASSSETGGREQYF
once	TRBV7-2	.	TRBJ2-3	TGTGCCAGCAGCTTAGACCCCCCTTCGCAGGGCACAGATACGCAGTATTTT	CASSLDPPSQGTDTQYF
.	TRBV6-6	TRBD1	TRBJ1-2	TGTGCCAGCAGGGAGCCGGGACAGAAGACGGGCTACACCTTC	CASREPGQKTGYTF
once	TRBV5-4	TRBD1	TRBJ1-2	TGTGCCAGCAGCTCGACAGGGGATCACTATGGCTACACCTTC	CASSSTGDHYGYTF
.	TRBV18	.	TRBJ2-5	TGTGCCAGCTCACCACCGCTAAAAGAGACCCAGTACTTC	CASSPPLKETQYF
once	TRBV5-5	TRBD1	TRBJ1-1	TGTGCCAGCAGCGTAAACAGGGGGTTGGGCACTGAAGCTTTCTTT	CASSVNRGLGTEAFF
.	TRBV19	.	TRBJ2-7	TGTGCCAGTAGCCGAGCTAGACGGTACGAGCAGTACTTC	CASSRARRYEQYF
.	TRBV2	TRBD2	TRBJ2-1	TGTGCCAGCAGGGGTAGCGGGGGGGCGAATGAGCAGTTCTTC	CASRGSGGANEQFF
.	TRBV7-3	.	TRBJ1-1	TGTGCCAGCAGCTTAACCAGAACTGAAGCTTTCTTT	CASSLTRTEAFF
.	TRBV5-1	TRBD1	TRBJ1-4	TGCGCCAGCAGCACGGACAGGGGGCGAAATGAAAAACTGTTTTTT	CASSTDRGRNEKLFF
few	TRBV5-8	TRBD1	TRBJ2-7	TGTGCCAGCAGCCGAGACAGGGGGTCCTACGAGCAGTACTTC	CASSRDRGSYEQYF
.	TRBV18	TRBD1	TRBJ1-6	TGTGCCAGCACCAGGGACAGAGATTCACCCCTCCACTTT	CASTRDRDSPLHF
.	TRBV21-1	.	TRBJ2-3	TGTGCCAGCAGCCCGGGACAGTACACAGATACGCAGTATTTT	CASSPGQYTDTQYF
.	TRBV19	.	TRBJ2-1	TGTGCCAGTAAGCTAACGGGAGCCTATGACAATGAGCAGTTCTTC	CASKLTGAYDNEQFF
.	TRBV2	.	TRBJ1-1	TGTGCCATCGACCGGGGGAGAAACACTGAAGCTTTCTTT	CAIDRGRNTEAFF
.	TRBV6-5	.	TRBJ2-1	TGTGCCAGCAGTTCCCATCAGCGACAGTTCTTC	CASSSHQRQFF
once	TRBV12-1	.	TRBJ1-4	TGTGCCAGCAGATACGAACAGGGGGCGAACGAAAAACTGTTTTTT	CASRYEQGANEKLFF
.	TRBV6-6	TRBD2	TRBJ2-7	TGTGCCAGCAGTACGGACTGGCGGGGGGTCTACGAGCAGTACTTC	CASSTDWRGVYEQYF